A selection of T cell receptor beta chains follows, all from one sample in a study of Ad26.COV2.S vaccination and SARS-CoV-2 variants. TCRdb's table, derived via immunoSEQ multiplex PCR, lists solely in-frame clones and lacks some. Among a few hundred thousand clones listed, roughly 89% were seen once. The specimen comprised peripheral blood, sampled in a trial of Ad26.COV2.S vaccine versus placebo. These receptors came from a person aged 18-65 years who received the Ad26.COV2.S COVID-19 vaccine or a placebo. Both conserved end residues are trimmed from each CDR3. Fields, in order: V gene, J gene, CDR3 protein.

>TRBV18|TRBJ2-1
ASSATVGNEQF
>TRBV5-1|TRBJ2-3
ASSYDPRTDTQY
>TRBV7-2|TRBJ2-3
ASSFGTSGSSTQY
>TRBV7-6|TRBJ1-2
ASSGQGFRGYT
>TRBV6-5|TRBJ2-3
ASRASSTDTQY
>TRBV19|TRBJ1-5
ASSIGGTRNQPQH
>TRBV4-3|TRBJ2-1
ASSLRTSGGYNEQF
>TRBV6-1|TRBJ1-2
ASSERRVEGYT
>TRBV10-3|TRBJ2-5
ATRGVGRELETQY
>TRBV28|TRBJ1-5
ASSLGAFRQGGYSNQPQH
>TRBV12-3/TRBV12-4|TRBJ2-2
ASSFRGSGELF
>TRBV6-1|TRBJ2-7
ASSEEAGLRAEQY
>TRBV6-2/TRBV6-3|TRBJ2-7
ASSYSGTGGEQY
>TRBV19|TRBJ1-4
ASRGFNEKLF
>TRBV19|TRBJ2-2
ASREGRGRTNTGELF
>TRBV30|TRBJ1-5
AWSWVGQQPQPQH
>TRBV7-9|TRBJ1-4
ASTNWRPDVGEKLF
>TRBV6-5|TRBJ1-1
ASSGGTVNTEAF
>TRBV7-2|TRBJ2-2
ASSLAEGQGNTGELF
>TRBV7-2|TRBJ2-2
ASSLGLFGGELF
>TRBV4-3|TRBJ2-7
ASSQDDGVALYEQY
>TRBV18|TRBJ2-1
ASSPPWGRNEQF
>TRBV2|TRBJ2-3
ASVAGGTDTQY